The source of this TCR beta chain is a study of blood T cell repertoires in COVID-19. Looking at the study overall: Spain, Italy and the United States supplied samples that represented acute and convalescent COVID-19. PBMCs, B-cell-depleted T cells, or T cells provided the cDNA or gDNA that made up the material.

The trim removed 8 bases at V and 0 bases at J, leaving 4 bases unmatched. Germline V gives CDR1 SQVTM, CDR2 ANQGSEA. The CDR3 contains 13 residues. The sample holds one count of this clone. Original processing methods: Estimation of nucleated cell counts relied on the amplification of reference gene primers. Libraries were prepared by immunoSEQ multiplex PCR; TCRdb keeps only in-frame clonotypes and omits some of them. D and trimming come from the DNA, and the V and J calls and clone size come from that table. The data show about 34,000 clones, around 91% seen once. The V call is TRBV29-1, the J call TRBJ1-1; 9 bases are a match to TRBD1. The specimen sequenced was peripheral blood. The receptor comes from a man aged 80 or over with acute or convalescent COVID-19. CDR3 nucleotides: TGCAGCATCCGGGACAGGGTGAACACTGAAGCTTTCTTT. The encoded protein is CSIRDRVNTEAFF. Based on the CDR3 plus reference TRBV29-1 and TRBJ1-1, the full variable domain is SAVISQKPSRDICQRGTSLTIQCQVDSQVTMMFWYRQQPGQSLTLIATANQGSEATYESGFVIDKFPISRPNLTFSTLTVSNMSPEDSSIYLCSIRDRVNTEAFFGQGTRLTVV.